This TCR beta chain was sequenced for a study of blood T cell repertoires in COVID-19 (dated by TCRdb to the early 2020s). Study-level background: Samples from collaborators originated in the United States, Italy and Spain and spanned both the acute and convalescent phases of COVID-19. Deeply sampled blood TCRbeta repertoires from subjects exposed to, actively infected with, or recovered from COVID-19 were included in the dataset. Sample metadata almost always included a de-identified subject ID, COVID-19 status, age in years and sex. The repertoires were released in a freely available public database intended as a resource for research on the immune response to SARS-CoV-2. The material from the prospective study consisted of cDNA or gDNA derived from T cells, B-cell-depleted T cells, or PBMCs. The samples were drawn from two sources: the first 160 participants of the ongoing ImmuneRACE study, and over 950 subjects contributed by 6 global collaborators. Where available, HLA class I and class II types were obtained from metadata supplied by the sample provider rather than from assay-based typing.

Overall study results and their limits: The amount of clinical and demographic metadata varied by source and participant and was provided uncurated.

The CDR3 measures 15 amino acids from cysteine to phenylalanine. Only the CDR3 part of the read is kept: 45 bases, read in frame from the first base. Taken from the germline V gene (reference sequence), the CDR1 and CDR2 loops are LGHDT and YNNKEL. V is clipped by 1 base and J by 5 bases, and the sequence between their germline boundaries is 13 bases long. At one collaborating source in Seattle, patients were enrolled during active infection and were followed longitudinally through the course of disease. Collaborating institutions collected whole blood in K2EDTA tubes following their own protocols. For TCRbeta analysis, collaborators shipped samples as frozen whole blood, isolated PBMCs, or DNA extracted from either of those sample types. TCRbeta CDR3 regions were amplified from genomic DNA by means of the immunoSEQ Assay, a bias-controlled multiplex PCR. Per the original workflow: Within the assay, amplification of reference gene primers was used to estimate how many nucleated cells each sample contained. To quantify the absolute abundance of each unique TCRbeta CDR3 rearrangement, sequence reads were collapsed and filtered. For each sample, productive Simpson clonality was calculated by taking the square root of Simpson's diversity index across productive rearrangements. TCRdb holds this immuneACCESS table with in-frame rearrangements only. Some clones are missing; in checked studies, unresolved V genes explain under half, and the rest has no known cause. Clonal size and the V and J genes are those of that table, whereas D and trimming came from the DNA. The sample has 300,000 to 350,000 clones on record, 70% to 90% of them singletons. The ten most abundant clones make up under 2% of the sample.

To note about this clone: Its antigen specificity is not known. No base-level quality is on record; no much larger clone is a single base apart.

The chain joins TRBV3-1 (or the pseudogene TRBV3-2) to TRBJ2-3; a tentative D match to TRBD2 spans 7 bases. Sample: peripheral blood. The TCR comes from a woman younger than 45 with COVID-19, enrolled during active disease. Read as DNA, the sequence is TGTGCCAGCAGCCAAGCGGGGGGCCATGGAGATACGCAGTATTTT. The encoded protein is CASSQAGGHGDTQYF.